This TCR beta chain was observed in a study of monozygotic twins with inflammatory bowel disease. The CDR3 is 14 residues long. TCRdb reanalyzed the 5' RACE reads and collapses them to one entry per CDR3 protein, without DNA. The sample includes more than 300,000 distinct CDR3 sequences. V gene TRBV12-3 or TRBV12-4 combines with J gene TRBJ1-4. Material: blood. The source of this sequence is a human donor with ulcerative colitis or Crohn's disease, or a healthy co-twin of an affected twin (not recorded which). This CDR3 is CASSFSMPAEKLFF.